What follows describes a single T cell receptor beta chain. The antigen it binds to is not known. No per-base quality is available; no much larger clone lies one base away. The sample comes from a study of CD8 T cells in ankylosing spondylitis (dated by TCRdb to about 2017). With regard to the full study: The study set out to find disease-linked TCR variants by profiling T cell receptor beta repertoires in ankylosing spondylitis patients and healthy donors. Samples of peripheral blood were taken, and for ankylosing spondylitis patients, synovial fluid was collected as well. The whole study cohort included 108 healthy donors and roughly 24 ankylosing spondylitis patients. Points the paper makes about the study in general: According to the report, matched synovial fluid samples from ankylosing spondylitis patients were significantly enriched for the disease-linked clones. In peripheral blood, the disease-linked clones were found at relatively low frequencies and had a CD8+ phenotype. A TCR beta motif made up of eight highly homologous amino acid variants appeared to be characteristic of blood from ankylosing spondylitis patients. Some motif variants were previously reported in synovial fluid and blood of reactive arthritis patients, suggesting common disease-initiation mechanisms.

TCRdb lists the instrument as Illumina HiSeq 2500. TCR beta libraries were prepared by quantitative 5'-RACE with molecular barcodes. For the original study's pipeline: Disease-linked TCR variants were identified with a new computational method built on a probabilistic model of VDJ rearrangement. TCRdb's own reprocessing of the public reads used fastp at Q25 and MiXCR and kept productive beta chains. Records with the same CDR3 protein are collapsed into one entry carrying the most frequent genes and DNA. TCRdb's processing, not the study's, gives the V and J calls here. The sample table contains fewer than 750,000 distinct CDR3 sequences; only one count was recorded for about 20% of them. The top ten clones comprise about 19% of the sample. Reading from cysteine to phenylalanine, the CDR3 counts 13 amino acids. Only CDR3 DNA remains: 39 bases, in frame from the first base. CDR1 MNHEY and CDR2 SMNVEV were looked up in the germline V gene (reference sequence). Deletion took 5 bases off V and 4 bases off J, with a span of 12 bases between the germline ends.

The clonotype was recovered from a male donor with ankylosing spondylitis. The sequencing input was blood, either unsorted or a sorted T cell fraction (not recorded which). Recombination linked TRBV27 to TRBJ2-7; the D gene cannot be named for sure. This receptor carries the CDR3 CASSALGIYEQYF. The DNA sequence is TGTGCCAGCAGTGCCCTTGGTATATACGAGCAGTACTTC.